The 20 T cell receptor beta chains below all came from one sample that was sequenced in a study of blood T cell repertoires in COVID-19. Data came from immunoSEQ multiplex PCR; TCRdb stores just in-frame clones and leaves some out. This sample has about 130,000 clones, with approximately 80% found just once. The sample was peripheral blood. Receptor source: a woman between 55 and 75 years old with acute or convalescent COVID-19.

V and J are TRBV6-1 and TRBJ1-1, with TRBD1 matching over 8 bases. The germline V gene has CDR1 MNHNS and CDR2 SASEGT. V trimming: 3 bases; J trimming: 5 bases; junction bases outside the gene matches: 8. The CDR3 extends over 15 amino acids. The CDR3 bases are TGTGCCAGCAGTGATGGTCAGGGGGCCGGGACTGAAGCTTTCTTT. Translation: CASSDGQGAGTEAFF.

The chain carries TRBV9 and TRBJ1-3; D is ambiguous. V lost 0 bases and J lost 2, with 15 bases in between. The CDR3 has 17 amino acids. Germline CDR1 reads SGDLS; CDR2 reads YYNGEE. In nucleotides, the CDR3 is TGTGCCAGCAGCGTAGGAGCTTCGGGGAACACTGGAAACACCATATATTTT. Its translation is CASSVGASGNTGNTIYF.

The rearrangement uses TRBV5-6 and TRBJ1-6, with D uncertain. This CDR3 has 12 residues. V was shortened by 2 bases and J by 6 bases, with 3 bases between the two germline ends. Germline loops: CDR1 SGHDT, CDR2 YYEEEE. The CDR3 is CASSFINSPLHF. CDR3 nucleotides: TGTGCCAGCAGCTTTATTAATTCACCCCTCCACTTT.

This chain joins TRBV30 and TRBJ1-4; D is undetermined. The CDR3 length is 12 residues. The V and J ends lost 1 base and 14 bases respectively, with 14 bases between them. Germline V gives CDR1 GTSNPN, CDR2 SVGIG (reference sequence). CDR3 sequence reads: CAWSDFSLELFF. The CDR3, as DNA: TGTGCCTGGAGTGACTTTTCTTTAGAGCTGTTTTTT.

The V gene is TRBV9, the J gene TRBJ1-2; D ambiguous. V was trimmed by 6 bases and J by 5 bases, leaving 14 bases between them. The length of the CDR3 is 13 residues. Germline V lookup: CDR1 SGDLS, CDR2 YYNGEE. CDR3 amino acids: CASTAPGLYGYTF. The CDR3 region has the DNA TGTGCCAGCACTGCGCCAGGCCTATATGGCTACACCTTC.

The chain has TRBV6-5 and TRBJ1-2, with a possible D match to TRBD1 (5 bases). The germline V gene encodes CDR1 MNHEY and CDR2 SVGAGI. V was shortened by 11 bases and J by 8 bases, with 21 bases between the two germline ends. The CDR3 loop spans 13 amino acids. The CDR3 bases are TGTGCCGGTTGGTTAGGAGGGGTGGAGGGCTACACCTTC. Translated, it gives CAGWLGGVEGYTF.

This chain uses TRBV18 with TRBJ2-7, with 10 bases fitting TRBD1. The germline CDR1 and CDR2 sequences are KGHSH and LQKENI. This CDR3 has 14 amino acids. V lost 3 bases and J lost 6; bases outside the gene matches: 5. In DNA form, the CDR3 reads TGTGCCAGCTCACCGGGGACAGGGGTCTTCGAGCAGTACTTC. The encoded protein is CASSPGTGVFEQYF.

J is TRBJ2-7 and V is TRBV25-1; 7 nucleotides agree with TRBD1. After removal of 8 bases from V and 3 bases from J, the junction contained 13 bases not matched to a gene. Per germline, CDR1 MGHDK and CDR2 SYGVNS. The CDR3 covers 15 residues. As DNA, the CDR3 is TGTGCCAGCTCTATCCACAGGGGATGGGACTACGAGCAGTACTTC. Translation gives CASSIHRGWDYEQYF.

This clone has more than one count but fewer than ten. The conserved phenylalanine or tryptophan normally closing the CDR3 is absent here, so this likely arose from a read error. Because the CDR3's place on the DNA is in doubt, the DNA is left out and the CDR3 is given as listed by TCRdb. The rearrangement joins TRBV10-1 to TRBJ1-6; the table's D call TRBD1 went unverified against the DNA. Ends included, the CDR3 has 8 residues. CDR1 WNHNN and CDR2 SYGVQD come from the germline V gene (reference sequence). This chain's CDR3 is CATEPTSS.

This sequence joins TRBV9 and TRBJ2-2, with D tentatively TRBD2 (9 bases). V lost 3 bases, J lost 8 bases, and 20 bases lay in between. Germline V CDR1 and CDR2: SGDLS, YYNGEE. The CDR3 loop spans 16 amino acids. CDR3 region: CASSGGQGLARGELFF. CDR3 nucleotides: TGTGCCAGCAGCGGCGGACAGGGACTAGCCCGAGGGGAGCTGTTTTTT.

The CDR3 bases are TGTGCCAGCAGGCCGCTTGACAGGGGCGAGCAGTACTTC. Residues: CASRPLDRGEQYF. V is TRBV27 and J is TRBJ2-7; 8 bases map to TRBD1. Trimming removed 6 bases from V and 6 bases from J; junction bases left unmatched: 7. Germline CDR1 and CDR2: MNHEY and SMNVEV (reference sequence). This CDR3 comprises 13 residues.

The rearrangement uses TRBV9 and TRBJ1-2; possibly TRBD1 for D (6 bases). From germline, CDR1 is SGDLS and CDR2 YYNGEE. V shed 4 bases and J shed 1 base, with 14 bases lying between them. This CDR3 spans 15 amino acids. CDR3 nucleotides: TGTGCCAGCAGCCCACGACAGGCGAATAACTATGGCTACACCTTC. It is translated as CASSPRQANNYGYTF.

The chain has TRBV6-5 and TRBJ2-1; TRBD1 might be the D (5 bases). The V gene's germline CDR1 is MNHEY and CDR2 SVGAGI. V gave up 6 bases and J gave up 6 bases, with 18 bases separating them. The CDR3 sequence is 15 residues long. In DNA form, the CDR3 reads TGTGCCAGCAGGCTAACAGGTACCCCCAGCAATGAGCAGTTCTTC. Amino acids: CASRLTGTPSNEQFF.

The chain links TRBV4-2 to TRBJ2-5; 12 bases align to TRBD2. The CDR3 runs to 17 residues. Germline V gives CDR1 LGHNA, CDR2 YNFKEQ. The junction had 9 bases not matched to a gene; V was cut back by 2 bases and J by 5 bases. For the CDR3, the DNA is TGTGCCAGCAGCCAAAGTACCAGGACTAGCGGGGAGGAGACCCAGTACTTC. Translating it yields CASSQSTRTSGEETQYF.

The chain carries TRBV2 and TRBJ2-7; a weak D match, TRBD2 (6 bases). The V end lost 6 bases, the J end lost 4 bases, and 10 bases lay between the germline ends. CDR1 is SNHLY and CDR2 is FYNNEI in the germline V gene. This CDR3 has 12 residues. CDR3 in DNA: TGTGCCAGCAGGGACTACTTATACGAGCAGTACTTC. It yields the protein CASRDYLYEQYF.

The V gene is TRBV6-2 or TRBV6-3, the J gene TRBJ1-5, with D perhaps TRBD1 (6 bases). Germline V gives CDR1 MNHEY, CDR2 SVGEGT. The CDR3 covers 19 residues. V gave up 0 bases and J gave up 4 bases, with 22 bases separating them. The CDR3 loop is CASSYSGYRVAGRNQPQHF. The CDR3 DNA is TGTGCCAGCAGTTACTCAGGATACAGGGTAGCGGGGAGAAATCAGCCCCAGCATTTT.

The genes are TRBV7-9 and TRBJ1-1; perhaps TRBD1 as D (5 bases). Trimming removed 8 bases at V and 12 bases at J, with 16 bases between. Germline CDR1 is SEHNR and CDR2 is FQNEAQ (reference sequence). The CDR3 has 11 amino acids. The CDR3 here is CASVVGARTFF. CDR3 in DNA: TGTGCCAGCGTAGTTGGGGCGAGGACTTTCTTT. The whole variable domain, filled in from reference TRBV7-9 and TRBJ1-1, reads DTGVSQNPRHKITKRGQNVTFRCDPISEHNRLYWYRQTLGQGPEFLTYFQNEAQLEKSRLLSDRFSAERPKGSFSTLEIQRTEQGDSAMYLCASVVGARTFFGQGTRLTVV.

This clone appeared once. The CDR3 is CASSEGTSRYNEQFF. The CDR3 region has the DNA TGTGCCAGCAGTGAGGGAACTAGCAGGTACAATGAGCAGTTCTTC. V and J are TRBV2 and TRBJ2-1, with a possible D match to TRBD2 (6 bases). The CDR3 totals 15 residues. CDR1 is SNHLY, CDR2 FYNNEI, per germline. Deletions cut 3 bases from V and 4 bases from J, with 13 bases between. Together with reference TRBV2 and TRBJ2-1, the CDR3 gives the full variable domain: EPEVTQTPSHQVTQMGQEVILRCVPISNHLYFYWYRQILGQKVEFLVSFYNNEISEKSEIFDDQFSVERPDGSNFTLKIRSTKLEDSAMYFCASSEGTSRYNEQFFGPGTRLTVL.

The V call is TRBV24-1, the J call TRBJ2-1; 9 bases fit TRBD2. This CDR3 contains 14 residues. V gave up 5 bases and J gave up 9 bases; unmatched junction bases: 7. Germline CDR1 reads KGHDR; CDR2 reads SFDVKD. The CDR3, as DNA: TGTGCCACCAGTGTTACCAGCGGGGGGACTGAGCAGTTCTTC. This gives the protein CATSVTSGGTEQFF.

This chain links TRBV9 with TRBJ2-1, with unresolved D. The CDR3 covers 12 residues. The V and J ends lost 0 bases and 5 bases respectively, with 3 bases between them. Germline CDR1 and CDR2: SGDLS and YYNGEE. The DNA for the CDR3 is TGTGCCAGCAGCGTAGGTAACAATGAGCAGTTCTTC. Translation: CASSVGNNEQFF.